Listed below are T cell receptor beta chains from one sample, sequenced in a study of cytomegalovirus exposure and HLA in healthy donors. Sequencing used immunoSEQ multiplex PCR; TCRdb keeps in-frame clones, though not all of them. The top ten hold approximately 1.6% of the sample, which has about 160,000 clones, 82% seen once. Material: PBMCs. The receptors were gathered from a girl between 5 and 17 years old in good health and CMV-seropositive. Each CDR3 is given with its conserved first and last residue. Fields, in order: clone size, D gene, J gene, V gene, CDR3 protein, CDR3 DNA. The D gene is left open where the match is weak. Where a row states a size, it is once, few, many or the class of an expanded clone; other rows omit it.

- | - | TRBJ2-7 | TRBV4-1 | CASSLGGSGPYEQYF | TGCGCCAGCAGCCTGGGGGGTAGCGGACCCTACGAGCAGTACTTC
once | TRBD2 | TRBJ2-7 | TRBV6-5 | CASSSGTSGYEQYF | TGTGCCAGCAGTTCCGGGACTAGCGGGTACGAGCAGTACTTC
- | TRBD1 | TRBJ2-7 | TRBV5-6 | CASSKGQTYEQYF | TGTGCCAGCAGCAAGGGACAGACTTACGAGCAGTACTTC
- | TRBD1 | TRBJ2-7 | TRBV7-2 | CASSLVQGMTYEQYF | TGTGCCAGCAGCTTAGTACAGGGGATGACCTACGAGCAGTACTTC
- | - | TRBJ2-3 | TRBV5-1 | CASSLYSTDTQYF | TGCGCCAGCAGCTTGTATAGCACAGATACGCAGTATTTT
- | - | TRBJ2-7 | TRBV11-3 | CASSLDTGEQYF | TGTGCCAGCAGCTTAGACACAGGCGAGCAGTACTTC
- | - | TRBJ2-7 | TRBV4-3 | CASSQEFPGSYEQYF | TGCGCCAGCAGCCAAGAATTCCCGGGCTCCTACGAGCAGTACTTC
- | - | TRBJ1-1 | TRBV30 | CAWSALNTEAFF | TGTGCCTGGAGTGCCTTGAACACTGAAGCTTTCTTT
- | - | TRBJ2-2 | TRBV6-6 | CASITRGANTGELFF | TGTGCCAGCATAACCAGGGGCGCGAACACCGGGGAGCTGTTTTTT
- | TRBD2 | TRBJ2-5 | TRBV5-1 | CASSTQPVGTSSETQYF | TGCGCCAGCAGCACCCAGCCCGTCGGGACTAGCTCGGAGACCCAGTACTTC
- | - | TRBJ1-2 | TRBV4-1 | CASNPQTYTDSNGYTF | TGCGCCAGCAACCCCCAAACATATACGGACTCAAATGGCTACACCTTC
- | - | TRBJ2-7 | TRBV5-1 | CASSPRGYEQYF | TGCGCCAGCAGCCCCCGGGGCTACGAGCAGTACTTC
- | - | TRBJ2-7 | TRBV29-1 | CSVEEGGEQYF | TGCAGCGTTGAAGAGGGAGGCGAGCAGTACTTC
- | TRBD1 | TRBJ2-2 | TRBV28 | CASSLPGQGRTGELFF | TGTGCCAGCAGTCTACCGGGACAGGGAAGAACCGGGGAGCTGTTTTTT